The subject of this entry is one T cell receptor beta chain. Its antigen remains unidentified. Method: immunoSEQ multiplex PCR; TCRdb's copy keeps in-frame clones and lacks some. Of tens of thousands of clones in the sample, 91% were seen once. This specimen comes from a study of graft-versus-host responses after intestinal transplantation. General study points: Where graft-donor T cell macrochimerism was present, patients had high graft-versus-host to host-versus-graft clonal ratios in allografts.

The specimen was unstimulated CD8+ T cells sorted from spleen or lymph node cells, collected before intestinal transplant. The source of this sequence is a human donor who received an intestinal transplant.

This CDR3 reads CASSLRGSYNEQFF. The CDR3 nucleotides read TGCGCCAGCAGCCTCAGGGGGTCCTACAATGAGCAGTTCTTC. V usage is TRBV4-1 and J usage is TRBJ2-1, with TRBD1 matching 7 bases. Germline V gene sequence: CDR1 MGHRA, CDR2 YSYEKL. The V segment lost 4 bases and the J segment 1 base; nucleotides outside the gene matches: 1. The CDR3 is 14 amino acids.